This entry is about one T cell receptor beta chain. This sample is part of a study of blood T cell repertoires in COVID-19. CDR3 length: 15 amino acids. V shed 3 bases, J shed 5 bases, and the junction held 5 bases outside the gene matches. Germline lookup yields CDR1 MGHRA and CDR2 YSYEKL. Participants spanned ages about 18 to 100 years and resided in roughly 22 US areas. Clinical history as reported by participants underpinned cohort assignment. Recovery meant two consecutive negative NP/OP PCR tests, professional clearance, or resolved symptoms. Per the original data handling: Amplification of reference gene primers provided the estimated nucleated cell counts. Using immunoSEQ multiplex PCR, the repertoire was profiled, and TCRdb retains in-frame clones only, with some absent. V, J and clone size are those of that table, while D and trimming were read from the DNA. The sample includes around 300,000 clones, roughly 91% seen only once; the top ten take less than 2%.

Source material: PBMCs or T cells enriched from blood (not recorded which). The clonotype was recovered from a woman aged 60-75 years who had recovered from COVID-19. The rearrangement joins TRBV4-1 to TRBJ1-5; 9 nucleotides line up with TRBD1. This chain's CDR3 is CASSHRQGVYQPQHF. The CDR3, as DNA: TGCGCCAGCAGCCACCGACAGGGGGTTTATCAGCCCCAGCATTTT.